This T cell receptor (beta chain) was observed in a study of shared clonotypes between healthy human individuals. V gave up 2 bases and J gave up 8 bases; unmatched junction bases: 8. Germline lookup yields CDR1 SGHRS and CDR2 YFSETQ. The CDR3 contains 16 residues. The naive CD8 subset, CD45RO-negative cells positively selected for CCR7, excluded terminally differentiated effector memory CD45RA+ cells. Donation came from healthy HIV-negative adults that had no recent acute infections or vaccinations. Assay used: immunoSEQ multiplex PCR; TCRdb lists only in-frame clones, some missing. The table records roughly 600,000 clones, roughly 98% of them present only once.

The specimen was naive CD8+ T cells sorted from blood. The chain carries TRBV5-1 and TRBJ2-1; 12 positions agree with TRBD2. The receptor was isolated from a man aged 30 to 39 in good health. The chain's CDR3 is CASSFILAGGYDEQFF. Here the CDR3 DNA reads TGCGCCAGCAGCTTCATACTAGCGGGAGGTTATGATGAGCAGTTCTTC.